What follows describes a single TCR beta chain. What it binds is not known. The germline gives CDR1 LNHDA, CDR2 SQIVND (reference sequence). CDR3 length: 16 residues. V dropped 2 bases and J dropped 0 bases, with 11 bases sitting between them. This sample is part of a study of lymphopenia after photon versus proton radiotherapy. Overall study findings and caveats: Authors raise, but do not show, better survival with proton therapy. Post-nadir diversity loss with photons came from oligoclonal expansion, particularly CD8+ Temra cells. Under photons, naive T cells and diversity fell while effector/memory populations rose. In patients who died, overall survival fell as post-nadir TCR diversity dropped more.

Using immunoSEQ multiplex PCR, the repertoire was profiled, and TCRdb retains in-frame clones only, with some absent. The sample lists 40,000 to 45,000 clones, about 86% occurring once. This sequence joins TRBV19 and TRBJ1-5, with D possibly being TRBD1 (5 bases). The sample consisted of peripheral blood, taken from a patient treated with proton-based radiotherapy. The TCR sequence derives from a woman aged 70-85 years with pancreatic cancer. Some clones in this sample may be carry-over from other donors' samples. The CDR3 is CASSIKGFFSNQPQHF. CDR3 nucleotides: TGTGCCAGTAGTATAAAGGGGTTCTTTAGCAATCAGCCCCAGCATTTT.